This TCR beta chain originates from a study of T cell responses to AZD1222 COVID-19 vaccine. Deletions cut 2 bases from V and 6 bases from J, with 8 bases between. CDR1 and CDR2 (germline): SGHDN, FVKESK. The CDR3 runs 13 residues. Here immunoSEQ multiplex PCR was the method, and the copy in TCRdb shows in-frame clones only, minus some. The sample has approximately 84,000 clones, about nine tenths seen once. Sample: peripheral blood, taken on day 0 of AZD1222 vaccination. The TCR originated in an adult in good health. The chain carries TRBV14 and TRBJ1-5; tentatively, D is TRBD1 (5 bases). The DNA for the CDR3 is TGTGCCAGCAGCCAACAGGGAGGTCAGCCCCAGCATTTT. It codes for CASSQQGGQPQHF.